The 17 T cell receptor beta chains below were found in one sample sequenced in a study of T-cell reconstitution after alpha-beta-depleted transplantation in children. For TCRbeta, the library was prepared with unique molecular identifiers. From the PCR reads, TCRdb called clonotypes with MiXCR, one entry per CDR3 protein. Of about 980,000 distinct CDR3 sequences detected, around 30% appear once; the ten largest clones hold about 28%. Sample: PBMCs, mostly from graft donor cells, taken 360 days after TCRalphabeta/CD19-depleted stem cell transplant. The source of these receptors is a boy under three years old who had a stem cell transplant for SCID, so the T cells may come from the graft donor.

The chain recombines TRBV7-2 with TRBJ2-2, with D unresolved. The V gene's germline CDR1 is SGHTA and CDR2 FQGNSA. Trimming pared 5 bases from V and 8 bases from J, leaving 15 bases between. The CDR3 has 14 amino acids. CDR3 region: CASSTRLSWGELFF. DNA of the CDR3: TGTGCCAGCAGCACCCGACTTAGTTGGGGGGAGCTGTTTTTT.

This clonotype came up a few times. CDR3 coding DNA: TGCGCCAGCAGCCAAGATTTGGAGGATACGCAGTATTTT. Translation gives CASSQDLEDTQYF. The chain combines TRBV4-3 with TRBJ2-3; D remains ambiguous. There are 13 residues in the CDR3. Germline loops: CDR1 LGHNA, CDR2 YSLEER. V dropped 0 bases and J dropped 6 bases, with 7 bases sitting between them.

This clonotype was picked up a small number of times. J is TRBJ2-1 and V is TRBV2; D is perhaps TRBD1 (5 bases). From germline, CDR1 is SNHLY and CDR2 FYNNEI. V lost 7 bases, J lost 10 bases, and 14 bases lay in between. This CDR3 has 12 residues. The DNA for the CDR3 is TGTGCCAGCACCCAAGGATCAGGGGAGCAGTTCTTC. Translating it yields CASTQGSGEQFF.

CDR3 in amino acids: CASSSFTHEQYF. The DNA for the CDR3 is TGTGCCAGCAGCTCGTTCACCCACGAGCAGTACTTC. The chain is built from TRBV13 and TRBJ2-7; D remains ambiguous. The CDR3 totals 12 residues. Trimming left V 4 bases short and J 5 bases short, with 9 bases between. CDR1 and CDR2 (germline): PRHDT, FYEKMQ (reference sequence).

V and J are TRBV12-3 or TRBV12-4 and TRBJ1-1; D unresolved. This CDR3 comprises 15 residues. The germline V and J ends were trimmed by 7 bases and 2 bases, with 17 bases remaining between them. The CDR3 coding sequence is TGTGCCAGCAAGGCTAGAGAGGGTAAAAACACTGAAGCTTTCTTT. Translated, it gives CASKAREGKNTEAFF.

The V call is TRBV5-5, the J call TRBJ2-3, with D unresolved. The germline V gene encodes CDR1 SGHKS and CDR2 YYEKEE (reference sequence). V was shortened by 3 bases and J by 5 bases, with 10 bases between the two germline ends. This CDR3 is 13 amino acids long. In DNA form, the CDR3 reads TGTGCCAGCAGCTCCATTAGGATAGATACGCAGTATTTT. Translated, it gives CASSSIRIDTQYF. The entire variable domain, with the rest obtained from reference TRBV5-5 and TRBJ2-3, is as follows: DAGVTQSPTHLIKTRGQQVTLRCSPISGHKSVSWYQQVLGQGPQFIFQYYEKEERGRGNFPDRFSARQFPNYSSELNVNALLLGDSALYLCASSSIRIDTQYFGPGTRLTVL.

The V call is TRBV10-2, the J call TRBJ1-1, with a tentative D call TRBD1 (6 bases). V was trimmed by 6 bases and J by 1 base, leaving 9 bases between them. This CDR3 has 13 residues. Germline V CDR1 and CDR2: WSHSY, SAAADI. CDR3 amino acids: CASRGTKNTEAFF. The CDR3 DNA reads TGCGCCAGCAGGGGGACAAAGAACACTGAAGCTTTCTTT.

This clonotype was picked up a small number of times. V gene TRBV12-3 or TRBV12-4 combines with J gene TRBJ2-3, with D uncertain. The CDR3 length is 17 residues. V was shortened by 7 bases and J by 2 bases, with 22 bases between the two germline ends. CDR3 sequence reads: CASTFLAALGLTDTQYF. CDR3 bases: TGTGCCAGCACTTTCCTGGCCGCGCTAGGCCTCACAGATACGCAGTATTTT.

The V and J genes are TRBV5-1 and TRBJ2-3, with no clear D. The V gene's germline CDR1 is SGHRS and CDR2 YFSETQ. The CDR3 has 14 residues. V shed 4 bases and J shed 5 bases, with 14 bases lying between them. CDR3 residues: CASSPPGLRDTQYF. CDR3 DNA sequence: TGCGCCAGCAGCCCGCCGGGCCTTCGAGATACGCAGTATTTT.

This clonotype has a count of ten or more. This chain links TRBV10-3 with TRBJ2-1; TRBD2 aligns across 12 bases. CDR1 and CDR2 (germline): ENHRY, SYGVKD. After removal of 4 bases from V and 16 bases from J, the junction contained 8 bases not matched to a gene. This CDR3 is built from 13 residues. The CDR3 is CAISAGASGGVFF. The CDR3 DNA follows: TGTGCCATCAGTGCTGGGGCTAGCGGGGGGGTCTTCTTC.

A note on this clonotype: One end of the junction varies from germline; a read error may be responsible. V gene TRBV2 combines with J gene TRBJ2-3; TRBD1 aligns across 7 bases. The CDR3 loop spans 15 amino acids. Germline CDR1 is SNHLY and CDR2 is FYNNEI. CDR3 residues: CATSLQGTSTDAQYF. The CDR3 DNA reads TGTGCCACCAGTTTACAGGGGACCAGCACAGATGCGCAGTATTTT.

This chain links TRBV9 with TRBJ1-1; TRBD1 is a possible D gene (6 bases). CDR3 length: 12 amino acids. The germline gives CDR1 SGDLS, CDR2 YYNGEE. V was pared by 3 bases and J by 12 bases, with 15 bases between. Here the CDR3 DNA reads TGTGCCAGCAGCGGAACCCCAGGGGTGACTTTCTTT. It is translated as CASSGTPGVTFF.

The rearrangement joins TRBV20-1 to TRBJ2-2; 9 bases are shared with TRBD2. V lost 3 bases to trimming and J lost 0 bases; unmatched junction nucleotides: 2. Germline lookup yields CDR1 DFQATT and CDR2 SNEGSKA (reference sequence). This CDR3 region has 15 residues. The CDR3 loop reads CSASRLAANTGELFF. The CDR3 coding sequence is TGCAGTGCTAGTCGACTAGCGGCGAACACCGGGGAGCTGTTTTTT.

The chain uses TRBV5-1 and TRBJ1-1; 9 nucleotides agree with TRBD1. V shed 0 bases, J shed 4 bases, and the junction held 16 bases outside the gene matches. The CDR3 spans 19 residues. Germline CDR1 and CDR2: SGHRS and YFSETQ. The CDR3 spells CASSLEGLSRQGVVTEAFF. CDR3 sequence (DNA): TGCGCCAGCAGCTTGGAAGGATTGTCTCGACAGGGGGTTGTCACTGAAGCTTTCTTT.

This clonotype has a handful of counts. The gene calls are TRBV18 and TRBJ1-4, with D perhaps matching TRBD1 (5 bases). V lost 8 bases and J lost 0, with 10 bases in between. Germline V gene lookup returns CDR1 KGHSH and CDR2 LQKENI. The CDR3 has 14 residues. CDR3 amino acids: CASTRGSTNEKLFF. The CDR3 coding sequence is TGTGCCAGCACTAGGGGCTCAACTAATGAAAAACTGTTTTTT.

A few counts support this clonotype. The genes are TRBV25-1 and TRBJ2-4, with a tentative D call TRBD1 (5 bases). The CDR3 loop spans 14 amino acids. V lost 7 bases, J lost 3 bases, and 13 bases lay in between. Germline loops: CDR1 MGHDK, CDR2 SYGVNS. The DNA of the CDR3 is TGTGCCAGCACTTCAGGGTGGGACAAAAACATTCAGTACTTC. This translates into CASTSGWDKNIQYF. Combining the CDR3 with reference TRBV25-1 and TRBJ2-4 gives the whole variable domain EADIYQTPRYLVIGTGKKITLECSQTMGHDKMYWYQQDPGMELHLIHYSYGVNSTEKGDLSSESTVSRIRTEHFPLTLESARPSHTSQYLCASTSGWDKNIQYFGAGTRLSVL.

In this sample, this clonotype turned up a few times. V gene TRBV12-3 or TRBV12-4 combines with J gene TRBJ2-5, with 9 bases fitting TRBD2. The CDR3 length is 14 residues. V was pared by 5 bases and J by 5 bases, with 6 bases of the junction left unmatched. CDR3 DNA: TGTGCCAGCAGTCCGGGACTAGCTTTGGAGACCCAGTACTTC. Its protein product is CASSPGLALETQYF.